This T cell receptor beta chain was sequenced in a study of radiation and T cells in renal cell carcinoma. Sequencing used immunoSEQ multiplex PCR; TCRdb keeps in-frame clones, though not all of them. The sample includes about 150,000 clones, approximately 90% of them seen just once. The CDR3 length is 11 residues. CDR1 is GTSNPN, CDR2 SVGIG, per germline (reference sequence). Deletions cut 3 bases from V and 13 bases from J, with 12 bases between. The time point: blood 2 weeks post-SBRT. The sample's treatment: 15 Gy SBRT to primary tumor, nephrectomy 4 weeks later. This specimen was blood, taken from a patient whose treatment included radiotherapy and nephrectomy. The sequence was obtained from a woman between 45 and 65 years old with renal cell carcinoma. This rearrangement joins TRBV30 to TRBJ1-4; no clear D gene. The CDR3 spells CAWSPGEVLFF. CDR3 DNA: TGTGCCTGGAGCCCCGGGGAGGTACTGTTTTTT.